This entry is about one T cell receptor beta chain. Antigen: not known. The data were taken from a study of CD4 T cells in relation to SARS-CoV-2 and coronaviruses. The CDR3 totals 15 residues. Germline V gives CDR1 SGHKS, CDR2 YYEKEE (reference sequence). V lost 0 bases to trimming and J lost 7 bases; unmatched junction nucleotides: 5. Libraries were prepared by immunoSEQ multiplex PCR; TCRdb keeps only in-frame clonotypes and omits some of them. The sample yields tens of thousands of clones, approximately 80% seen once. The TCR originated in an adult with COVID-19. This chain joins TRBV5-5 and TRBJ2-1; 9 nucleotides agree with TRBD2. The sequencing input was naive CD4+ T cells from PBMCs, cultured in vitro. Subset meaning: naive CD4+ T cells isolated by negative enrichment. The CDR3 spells CASSLVAGAGNEQFF. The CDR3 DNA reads TGTGCCAGCAGCTTGGTAGCGGGGGCGGGGAATGAGCAGTTCTTC.